Listed below are T cell receptor beta chains from one sample, sequenced in a study of beta chain features in type 1 diabetes. The assay was immunoSEQ multiplex PCR, and TCRdb's table has in-frame clones only and misses some. In the table there are 900,000 or so clones, 15% to 20% of which are singletons. Sequenced: naive CD4+ T cells from blood. The receptors derive from a woman under 30 in good health. CDR3s include the opening cysteine and the closing phenylalanine or tryptophan. The D gene is left open where the match is weak. Not every row has a clone size; where given, it reads once, few, many or a size class.

d_call,j_call,clone_size,v_call,cdr3_aa,cdr3_nt
TRBD1,TRBJ1-5,.,TRBV6-5,CASRNRDRHQPQHF,TGTGCCAGCAGAAACCGGGACAGGCATCAGCCCCAGCATTTT
.,TRBJ2-3,.,TRBV25-1,CASSAAGLDAQYF,TGTGCCAGCAGTGCGGCGGGGTTAGATGCGCAGTATTTT
.,TRBJ1-5,few,TRBV28,CASSLRTQPQHF,TGTGCCAGCAGTTTGAGGACTCAGCCCCAGCATTTT
.,TRBJ1-2,few,TRBV18,CASSPAGVRYGYTF,TGTGCCAGCTCACCCGCAGGAGTTCGCTATGGCTACACCTTC
TRBD1,TRBJ2-7,.,TRBV6-6,CASSQTGIHEQYF,TGTGCCAGCAGTCAGACAGGGATCCACGAGCAGTACTTC
.,TRBJ2-1,.,TRBV29-1,CSQSSSNEQFF,TGCAGCCAATCTAGCAGCAATGAGCAGTTCTTC
.,TRBJ2-3,.,TRBV18,CASSQDYLLTDTQYF,TGTGCCAGCTCACAGGACTACTTACTCACAGATACGCAGTATTTT
TRBD2,TRBJ2-1,.,TRBV5-6,CASSLAFVTSGRSNEQFF,TGTGCCAGCAGCTTGGCCTTTGTGACTAGCGGGAGATCCAATGAGCAGTTCTTC
.,TRBJ1-5,.,TRBV4-1,CASSSQWGLGNQPQHF,TGCGCCAGCAGCTCCCAGTGGGGGCTTGGGAATCAGCCCCAGCATTTT
TRBD1,TRBJ2-2,few,TRBV6-1,CASSNRGTGELFF,TGTGCCAGCAGTAACAGGGGCACCGGGGAGCTGTTTTTT
TRBD2,TRBJ2-1,few,TRBV7-9,CASSHRLAGGYEQFF,TGTGCCAGCAGCCACCGACTAGCGGGAGGATATGAGCAGTTCTTC
.,TRBJ2-1,.,TRBV5-1,CASSLIPGRYNEQFF,TGCGCCAGCAGCCTAATACCGGGTAGATACAATGAGCAGTTCTTC
TRBD2,TRBJ2-7,few,TRBV7-2,CASSPFGLAGGYEQYF,TGTGCCAGCAGCCCGTTCGGGCTAGCGGGAGGGTACGAGCAGTACTTC
.,TRBJ2-2,few,TRBV18,CASSVAAGELFF,TGTGCCAGCTCAGTAGCTGCCGGGGAGCTGTTTTTT
TRBD1,TRBJ2-3,.,TRBV6-6,CASSSNGQGTDTQYF,TGTGCCAGCAGTTCCAACGGACAGGGCACAGATACGCAGTATTTT
TRBD1,TRBJ2-2,few,TRBV28,CASSFSGTGNTGELFF,TGTGCCAGCAGTTTTTCCGGGACAGGGAACACCGGGGAGCTGTTTTTT
.,TRBJ2-7,few,TRBV7-6,CASSLGVPYEQYF,TGTGCCAGCAGCTTAGGAGTGCCCTACGAGCAGTACTTC
.,TRBJ2-2,few,TRBV7-2,CASSFTTIGRGLYTGELFF,TGTGCCAGCAGCTTCACCACAATTGGGCGGGGATTGTACACCGGGGAGCTGTTTTTT
.,TRBJ2-7,.,TRBV28,CASSVQSYRYF,TGTGCCAGCAGTGTACAAAGTTACCGGTACTTC
TRBD1,TRBJ2-3,.,TRBV19,CASSIDRTGGADTQYF,TGTGCCAGTAGTATAGATCGGACAGGGGGAGCGGATACGCAGTATTTT
.,TRBJ2-7,few,TRBV4-2,CASSQIQGGYSYEQYF,TGTGCCAGCAGCCAGATACAGGGCGGTTACTCCTACGAGCAGTACTTC
TRBD2,TRBJ2-3,few,TRBV5-1,CASSLAGLAGGTDTQYF,TGCGCCAGCAGCTTGGCCGGACTAGCGGGAGGCACAGATACGCAGTATTTT
.,TRBJ2-7,.,TRBV7-8,CASSLVLATSYEQYF,TGTGCCAGCAGCTTAGTCCTAGCGACCTCCTACGAGCAGTACTTC
.,TRBJ2-2,.,TRBV7-2,CASSVHRVRTGELFF,TGTGCCAGCAGCGTCCACAGGGTTAGGACCGGGGAGCTGTTTTTT
.,TRBJ2-6,.,TRBV6-1,CASSFGPPGANVLTF,TGTGCCAGCAGTTTTGGACCTCCTGGGGCCAACGTCCTGACTTTC
.,TRBJ2-2,few,TRBV28,CASSSPGGELFF,TGTGCCAGCAGTTCCCCGGGCGGGGAGCTGTTTTTT
.,TRBJ1-2,once,TRBV1,CTSSQARGALGYTF,TGCACCAGCAGCCAGGCCCGGGGGGCGCTTGGCTACACCTTC
TRBD2,TRBJ2-7,few,TRBV11-2,CASSLVAGGSYEQYF,TGTGCCAGCAGCTTAGTGGCGGGAGGATCCTACGAGCAGTACTTC
.,TRBJ2-7,few,TRBV6-5,CASGAAGLSSYEQYF,TGTGCCAGCGGGGCAGCCGGACTGAGCTCCTACGAGCAGTACTTC